This T cell receptor (beta chain) was identified during a study of response to subunit inactivated influenza vaccine. TCRdb analysed the RT-PCR reads with MiXCR anew, one entry per CDR3 protein. The sample consists of about 780,000 distinct CDR3 sequences, 18% of them appearing once. Turning to this clonotype: Its target is unknown.

The CDR3 spans 14 residues. Trimming cost V 5 bases and J 4 bases; bases outside gene matches: 3. CDR1 and CDR2 from the germline V gene are DFQATT and SNEGSKA (reference sequence). General study points: Authors suggested each seasonal flu vaccination may recruit only limited numbers of new T cells.

The V and J genes are TRBV20-1 and TRBJ2-1; 12 nucleotides line up with TRBD2. The receptor comes from a man aged 45-65 years who received an inactivated influenza vaccine. This specimen consisted of PBMCs from blood, obtained 4 to 6 days after vaccination. Written as DNA, the CDR3 is TGCAGTGCTGCGACTAGCGGGGGTTACAATGAGCAGTTCTTC. Protein: CSAATSGGYNEQFF.